The clone carrying this T cell receptor (beta chain) occurred many times. With a constant-region primer, TCR beta cDNA was made from roughly 500 ng of total RNA. Construction of TCR beta libraries relied on three successive nested multiplex PCR rounds employing slightly modified ARM-PCR. Rounds one and two of PCR, each of approximately 11 cycles, were primed with TRBV1-TRBV30 forward primers and a C-beta reverse primer. TCRdb itself ran the multiplex PCR reads through MiXCR, one entry per CDR3 protein. Counted here are 65,000 to 90,000 distinct CDR3 sequences, approximately 72% occurring once; the ten biggest clones make up around 19%. The data are from a study of tumor-infiltrating lymphocytes in primary liver carcinoma. Between roughly 18 and 30 mg of unsorted bulk tissue served as the source from which RNA and DNA were co-extracted. V was shortened by 3 bases and J by 1 base, with 3 bases between the two germline ends. The CDR3 covers 13 residues. Per the germline V gene, CDR1 is KGHDR and CDR2 is SFDVKD.

This TCR was recovered from a man aged 40-50 years with primary liver carcinoma and hepatitis B virus infection. Sequencing was done on a sample of liver tumor tissue from sampling region 1. Specified subset: tumor region T1, superior pole. The V call is TRBV24-1, the J call TRBJ1-5; no definite D call. The CDR3 region is CATSDRSNQPQHF. For the CDR3, the DNA is TGTGCCACCAGTGATCGAAGCAATCAGCCCCAGCATTTT.